Listed below are T cell receptor beta chains from one sample, sequenced in a study of control samples from healthy donors and cancer patients. TCRdb's copy holds only in-frame clones and misses some; the assay was immunoSEQ multiplex PCR. The table lists 130,000 or so clones, around 94% of them singletons, with around 13% in the top ten. The sample taken for sequencing was blood. These TCRs come from a man aged 35 to 55 in good health. Both conserved end residues are part of each CDR3. A D gene is named only where the DNA matches it firmly. Size is omitted from some rows. Given values are once, few, many or a class for expanded clones.

clone_size | d_call | j_call | v_call | cdr3_nt | cdr3_aa
NA | TRBD1 | TRBJ2-1 | TRBV7-2 | TGTGCCAGCAGCTCCGGGACAGGGTTTCGTAATGAGCAGTTCTTC | CASSSGTGFRNEQFF
once | NA | TRBJ2-1 | TRBV10-3 | TGTGCCATCAGTACAGGACAGTTAAGTTACAATGAGCAGTTCTTC | CAISTGQLSYNEQFF
NA | NA | TRBJ2-1 | TRBV11-1 | TGTGCCAGCAGCCGAGACCAAGAGCAGTTCTTC | CASSRDQEQFF
NA | NA | TRBJ2-3 | TRBV10-3 | TGTGCCATGATGGCGGGAATATCTACAGATACGCAGTATTTT | CAMMAGISTDTQYF
NA | NA | TRBJ1-2 | TRBV7-2 | TGTGCCAGCAGCTTAGGCCACAGGGATTATGGCTACACCTTC | CASSLGHRDYGYTF
NA | NA | TRBJ1-1 | TRBV5-4 | TGTGCCAGCAGCTTGTGGGAGAACACTGAAGCTTTCTTT | CASSLWENTEAFF
NA | TRBD2 | TRBJ2-4 | TRBV7-2 | TGTGCCAGCAGCTCTAATCCGGGACTAGCGACGAGGGCCAAAAACATTCAGTACTTC | CASSSNPGLATRAKNIQYF
NA | NA | TRBJ2-1 | TRBV7-9 | TGTGCCAGCAGCTTAGATCGGAGCTCCTACAATGAGCAGTTCTTC | CASSLDRSSYNEQFF
NA | NA | TRBJ2-5 | TRBV6-5 | TGTGCCAGCAGTTACGGCGTTTTAGAGGGGAGAGAGACCCAGTACTTC | CASSYGVLEGRETQYF
NA | TRBD2 | TRBJ2-5 | TRBV9 | TGTGCCAGCAGCGGTGGGCCCGGCAGCGGGGGGCAAGAGACCCAGTACTTC | CASSGGPGSGGQETQYF
NA | NA | TRBJ2-5 | TRBV11-2 | TGTGCCAGCAGCTTAGATAGGTCGGGGCAAAAGACCCAGTACTTC | CASSLDRSGQKTQYF
NA | TRBD1 | TRBJ2-7 | TRBV5-1 | TGCGCCAGCAGTCCAAGTCTACAGGGGTTATACGAGCAGTACTTC | CASSPSLQGLYEQYF
NA | TRBD1 | TRBJ1-4 | TRBV4-2 | TGTGCCAGCAGCCAAGGAGGGGGCGCAACTAATGAAAAACTGTTTTTT | CASSQGGGATNEKLFF
NA | TRBD1 | TRBJ2-1 | TRBV5-1 | TGCGCCAGCAGCCTACAGGGGGTCTCCTACAATGAGCAGTTCTTC | CASSLQGVSYNEQFF
NA | NA | TRBJ1-2 | TRBV18 | TGTGCCAGCTCTCCCCGGGAGGGGGTCTCAGGCGACTACACCTTC | CASSPREGVSGDYTF
NA | TRBD2 | TRBJ2-1 | TRBV18 | TGTGCCAGCTCACCACTAGCGGGGGGCAACAATGAGCAGTTCTTC | CASSPLAGGNNEQFF
NA | NA | TRBJ2-7 | TRBV4-1 | TGCGCCAGCAGCCACCCAGGCCCCAGCTACGAGCAGTACTTC | CASSHPGPSYEQYF
NA | NA | TRBJ1-1 | TRBV7-9 | TGTGCCAGCAGTCAGTGGGAGTCTGAAGCTTTCTTT | CASSQWESEAFF
NA | NA | TRBJ1-4 | TRBV2 | TGTGCCAGCAGTGACGGGGGGAGAGAACTGTTTTTT | CASSDGGRELFF
NA | TRBD2 | TRBJ2-2 | TRBV27 | TGTGCCAGCAGCTTAGCGGGAGTACCCGGGGAGCTGTTTTTT | CASSLAGVPGELFF
NA | TRBD1 | TRBJ1-2 | TRBV9 | TGTGCCAGCAGCTCGGGACAGGTTTCGGGTAACTATGGCTACACCTTC | CASSSGQVSGNYGYTF
NA | NA | TRBJ2-5 | TRBV9 | TGTGCCAGCAGCGTTAGGGAATCGGAGACCCAGTACTTC | CASSVRESETQYF
few | NA | TRBJ1-3 | TRBV7-2 | TGTGCCAGCAGCCCCCGGGTCCTCACAGGCTCTGGAAACACCATATATTTT | CASSPRVLTGSGNTIYF
NA | TRBD1 | TRBJ2-7 | TRBV5-1 | TGCGCCAGCAGCTTGTCAGGGGGCCCATACGAGCAGTACTTC | CASSLSGGPYEQYF
NA | NA | TRBJ1-6 | TRBV30 | TGTGCCTGGAGTGTACATACGGGGGCGGGTCGGAATTCACCCCTCCACTTT | CAWSVHTGAGRNSPLHF
NA | NA | TRBJ2-1 | TRBV6-5 | TGTGCCAGCAAGTGGAGCGGATACAATGAGCAGTTCTTC | CASKWSGYNEQFF
NA | TRBD2 | TRBJ2-3 | TRBV19 | TGTGCCAGTAGCCCCCATGCGGGAGGGGGCACAGATACGCAGTATTTT | CASSPHAGGGTDTQYF
NA | TRBD1 | TRBJ2-2 | TRBV19 | TGTGCCAGTAGCCCGCCGGGACAGGCAACGGTACGGGAGCTGTTTTTT | CASSPPGQATVRELFF
medium-sized | NA | TRBJ1-1 | TRBV4-3 | TGCGCCAGCAGCCAAGATCGGATGCAGCAGGGGTCTGAAGCTTTCTTT | CASSQDRMQQGSEAFF
NA | TRBD2 | TRBJ2-1 | TRBV24-1 | TGTGCCACCAGCCTGGGACTAGCTCCCAACAATGAGCAGTTCTTC | CATSLGLAPNNEQFF
NA | NA | TRBJ1-1 | TRBV15 | TGTGCCACCAGCAGAGATTTTCGGGGGAGCACTGAAGCTTTCTTT | CATSRDFRGSTEAFF
NA | NA | TRBJ1-4 | TRBV28 | TGTGCCAGCAGTTTATCAGAGAATGAAAAACTGTTTTTT | CASSLSENEKLFF
NA | TRBD1 | TRBJ2-5 | TRBV24-1 | TGTGCCACCAGTGAGAGAGGGACAGGGAAATCGGAGACCCAGTACTTC | CATSERGTGKSETQYF
NA | TRBD2 | TRBJ2-3 | TRBV6-6 | TGTGCCAGCTCCTTCCCCCGCGGGAGGGCCGCAGATACGCAGTATTTT | CASSFPRGRAADTQYF
NA | NA | TRBJ1-2 | TRBV5-1 | TGCGCCAGCAACCCAGGGGAGAACTATGGCTACACCTTC | CASNPGENYGYTF
NA | NA | TRBJ2-7 | TRBV5-6 | TGTGCCAGCAGCCCTCAGGGGGGTTACGAGCAGTACTTC | CASSPQGGYEQYF
NA | NA | TRBJ1-1 | TRBV7-8 | TGTGCCAGCAGCTTAGGGAAGAACACTGAAGCTTTCTTT | CASSLGKNTEAFF
NA | NA | TRBJ2-6 | TRBV4-3 | TGCGCCAGCAGCCAAGATCGCAGGGGCTCTGGGGCCAACGTCCTGACTTTC | CASSQDRRGSGANVLTF
NA | TRBD2 | TRBJ2-5 | TRBV24-1 | TGTGCCACCAGTGATTTTAGGGAGGGACTAGCGGGAGTTGAGACCCAGTACTTC | CATSDFREGLAGVETQYF
once | NA | TRBJ1-1 | TRBV18 | TGTGCCAGCTCTCGAGGGGAGGGAGCTTTCTTT | CASSRGEGAFF
NA | NA | TRBJ2-7 | TRBV9 | TGTGCCAGCAGCGTAAGTGAGGGTTTCGACGAGCAGTACTTC | CASSVSEGFDEQYF
NA | NA | TRBJ1-6 | TRBV10-3 | TGTGCCATCAGTGAGTCGAGGGGGGAACCCTATAATTCACCCCTCCACTTT | CAISESRGEPYNSPLHF
NA | NA | TRBJ2-7 | TRBV18 | TGTGCCAGCTCACCACCTAATCCGTCGGACTACGAGCAGTACTTC | CASSPPNPSDYEQYF
NA | NA | TRBJ1-4 | TRBV14 | TGTGCCAGCAGCCAAGCCGGTGAAAAACTGTTTTTT | CASSQAGEKLFF
NA | NA | TRBJ1-2 | TRBV6-6 | TGTGCCAGCAGTTACGCAGGGTTAGTAGGCTACACCTTC | CASSYAGLVGYTF
NA | TRBD1 | TRBJ2-1 | TRBV5-8 | TGTGCCAGCACTGGACAGGCTAGAGGCCAGTTCTTC | CASTGQARGQFF
NA | NA | TRBJ1-3 | TRBV28 | TGTGCCAGCAGTTTGACGGGAGCTGGAAACACCATATATTTT | CASSLTGAGNTIYF
NA | TRBD1 | TRBJ1-2 | TRBV9 | TGTGCCAGCAGCGCCCAGACAGGGAATGGTGGCTACACCTTC | CASSAQTGNGGYTF
NA | NA | TRBJ1-4 | TRBV2 | TGTGCCAGCAGGGGGGCGGGCCTTAATGAAAAACTGTTTTTT | CASRGAGLNEKLFF
NA | TRBD1 | TRBJ2-5 | TRBV18 | TGTGCCAGCTCACCACTCACAGGGGGCCGAGAGACCCAGTACTTC | CASSPLTGGRETQYF
NA | TRBD1 | TRBJ1-3 | TRBV5-4 | TGTGCCAGCAGGCCAGACAGGGATAGGAACACCATATATTTT | CASRPDRDRNTIYF
NA | TRBD2 | TRBJ2-3 | TRBV28 | TGTGCCAGCAGCGCAGGGACTAGCGGGAGTACTGATACGCAGTATTTT | CASSAGTSGSTDTQYF
NA | TRBD1 | TRBJ2-3 | TRBV5-6 | TGTGCCAGCAGCTTGGCGGACAGGGAGGAAGATACGCAGTATTTT | CASSLADREEDTQYF
NA | NA | TRBJ2-1 | TRBV7-8 | TGTGCCAGCAGCCCCCCCTTCGCGGGAATCTCCTACAATGAGCAGTTCTTC | CASSPPFAGISYNEQFF